What follows are 9 T cell receptor beta chains derived from one specimen sequenced in a study of CD8 T cells in Susac syndrome. RNA totalling 0.5 to 1 ug underwent reverse transcription with random hexamers. TCRdb called the immunoSEQ multiplex PCR reads again in MiXCR, with one record for every CDR3 protein. This table holds roughly 400,000 distinct CDR3 sequences, about 85% found once. Source material: CD8+ T cells from PBMCs. Every receptor here comes from a human donor with multiple sclerosis.

The rearrangement joins TRBV11-2 to TRBJ1-1; D may be TRBD1 (5 bases). The CDR3 covers 20 residues. Trimming removed 5 bases from V and 1 base from J, with 29 bases in between. Germline V gene sequence: CDR1 SGHAT, CDR2 FQNNGV. The DNA for the CDR3 is TGTGCCAGCAGCCTTCCCGGGACTCAGACTGGAAGGGGACCGAACACTGAAGCTTTCTTT. Protein product: CASSLPGTQTGRGPNTEAFF.

This clonotype was counted between two and nine times. In nucleotides, the CDR3 is TGCGCCAGCAGCGATGACAGGAATACCTACGAGCAGTACTTC. Its translation is CASSDDRNTYEQYF. The rearrangement links TRBV4-1 to TRBJ2-7, with a tentative D call TRBD1 (6 bases). Per germline, CDR1 MGHRA and CDR2 YSYEKL. V was trimmed by 5 bases and J by 2 bases, leaving 13 bases between them. The CDR3 runs 14 residues.

This clonotype was seen only once. The chain links TRBV7-9 to TRBJ2-7; 8 bases match TRBD2. Losses at the gene ends were 5 bases for V and 2 bases for J; bases not matched to a gene: 8. Per germline, CDR1 SEHNR and CDR2 FQNEAQ (reference sequence). This CDR3 is built from 15 residues. The CDR3 nucleotides are TGTGCCAGCAGCACAACTAGCGGCCTCACCTACGAGCAGTACTTC. It specifies CASSTTSGLTYEQYF.

This clonotype appeared a single time. The chain employs TRBV6-6 and TRBJ2-7, with TRBD2 identical over 10 bases. V shed 7 bases and J 3 bases; nucleotides not matched to a gene: 12. CDR1 is MNHNY and CDR2 is SVGAGI in the germline V gene (reference sequence). This CDR3 is 16 amino acids long. In DNA, the CDR3 is TGTGCCAGCACCGACCCCCGAGCGGGAGGGATCTACGAGCAGTACTTC. Translation: CASTDPRAGGIYEQYF.

J is TRBJ2-2 and V is TRBV29-1; D unclear. Germline-derived CDR1 and CDR2 are SQVTM and ANQGSEA. The CDR3 contains 13 residues. V lost 7 bases and J lost 2, with 11 bases in between. The chain's CDR3 is CSATDANTGELFF. The CDR3 region has the DNA TGCAGCGCCACGGACGCAAACACCGGGGAGCTGTTTTTT.

This chain uses TRBV28 with TRBJ2-4, with TRBD1 matching over 8 bases. The V and J ends lost 7 bases and 8 bases, in that order; junction bases with no gene match: 10. The CDR3 sequence is 14 residues long. The germline V gene encodes CDR1 MDHEN and CDR2 SYDVKM. This CDR3 reads CASNENDRGDIQYF. CDR3 sequence (DNA): TGTGCCAGCAATGAAAACGACAGGGGCGACATTCAGTACTTC.

V is TRBV5-1 and J is TRBJ1-4; 8 positions agree with TRBD1. The CDR3 is 16 amino acids. Looked up from germline, CDR1 is SGHRS and CDR2 is YFSETQ. V gave up 4 bases and J gave up 0 bases; unmatched junction bases: 5. The CDR3 DNA follows: TGCGCCAGCAGCCCCAGGGGGCCGTCAACTAATGAAAAACTGTTTTTT. Protein sequence: CASSPRGPSTNEKLFF. The variable domain in full, completed from reference TRBV5-1 and TRBJ1-4, reads KAGVTQTPRYLIKTRGQQVTLSCSPISGHRSVSWYQQTPGQGLQFLFEYFSETQRNKGNFPGRFSGRQFSNSRSEMNVSTLELGDSALYLCASSPRGPSTNEKLFFGSGTQLSVL.

The CDR3 sequence: CASSLGTSGQYEQYF. Here the CDR3 DNA reads TGCGCCAGCAGCCTTGGGACTAGCGGGCAATACGAGCAGTACTTC. The gene calls are TRBV4-1 and TRBJ2-7; TRBD2 matches 12 bases. Trimming cost V 4 bases and J 4 bases; bases outside gene matches: 5. Germline assignment: CDR1 MGHRA and CDR2 YSYEKL. The CDR3 consists of 15 residues.

The chain has TRBV28 and TRBJ2-3, with D tentatively TRBD1 (5 bases). This CDR3 has 17 amino acids. In germline, CDR1 is MDHEN, CDR2 SYDVKM. V was shortened by 2 bases and J by 0 bases, with 15 bases between the two germline ends. In DNA, the CDR3 is TGTGCCAGCAGTTTAGTGGTTCAGGGTTCTAGCACAGATACGCAGTATTTT. It is translated as CASSLVVQGSSTDTQYF.